This passage covers 21 T cell receptor beta chains from one sample sequenced in a study of CD8+ T cells in alopecia areata. Combined cutaneous lymph node cells underwent sorting by CD4, CD8alpha, NKG2D, NKG2ACE and additional markers. RNA extraction and reverse transcription yielded cDNA as sequencing template. Some clones are missing from TCRdb's copy, which holds only in-frame ones; the method was immunoSEQ multiplex PCR. The repertoire yields 200,000 to 300,000 clones, none seen only once; the top ten contain more than 0.95%. Material: CD4+ T cells sorted from a lymph node. All receptors derive from a C3H/HeJ mouse with alopecia areata. Strain haplotype (MHC): H2-k.

This clone was counted between two and nine times. All gene names here are mouse names. The CDR3 end falls 4 residues outside the read, so it is completed with the germline J gene. The sample carries other DNA sequences with the same CDR3. The chain is built from TRBV5 and TRBJ1-1; a possible D gene is TRBD1 (6 bases). The V and J ends lost 1 base and 4 bases respectively, with 10 bases between them. Germline CDR1 LGHNA, CDR2 YNLKQL (reference sequence). The CDR3 length is 14 residues. The part of the CDR3 DNA that was read is TGTGCCAGCAGCCAAGCAGGGGAAGGCACA. Protein product: CASSQAGEGT. The entire CDR3 protein reads CASSQAGEGTEVFF.

This clone was seen a handful of times. Gene names and germline refer to mouse. The read stops 4 residues short of the end of the CDR3; the missing end is completed from the germline J gene. The chain links TRBV13-1 to TRBJ2-5, with TRBD2 matching 11 bases. Per the germline V gene, CDR1 is NSHNY and CDR2 is SYGAGN. This CDR3 spans 16 amino acids. V shed 2 bases, J shed 2 bases, and the junction held 4 bases outside the gene matches. The CDR3 here is CASSERDWGIQDTQYF. The sequenced part of the CDR3 DNA is TGTGCCAGCAGTGAACGGGACTGGGGGATCCAAGAC.

A remark on this clone: The genes are named according to mouse. The read halts 4 residues ahead of the CDR3 end, with the missing end drawn from the germline J gene. The chain carries TRBV13-1 and TRBJ2-4; 8 bases match TRBD2. Germline-derived CDR1 and CDR2 are NSHNY and SYGAGN. The CDR3 has 14 residues. The CDR3 DNA, read in part, is TGTGCCAGCAGTGATGCGGGGGGGCTGAAC. Protein: CASSDAGGLN. The whole CDR3 is CASSDAGGLNTLYF.

This clone was detected only a few times. All gene names here are mouse names. The CDR3 end is not reached by the read, which stops 4 residues before it; the germline J gene fills it in. This rearrangement joins TRBV1 to TRBJ2-4; no definite D call. Trimming removed 2 bases at V and 3 bases at J, with 9 bases between. The CDR3 extends over 14 amino acids. Germline CDR1 NSQYPW, CDR2 LRSPGD (reference sequence). CDR3: CTCSASQIQNTLYF. The sequenced part of the CDR3 DNA is TGCACCTGCAGTGCAAGCCAGATACAAAAC.

In regard to this clone: The gene names here belong to mouse. The read terminates 4 residues before the CDR3 end, so the remaining end is supplied by the germline J gene. Other DNA variants within this sample encode the same CDR3. The V and J genes are TRBV13-1 and TRBJ2-2, with 7 bases that match TRBD1. This CDR3 contains 15 residues. CDR1 and CDR2 from the germline V gene are NSHNY and SYGAGN. The V gene end was trimmed by 3 bases and the J gene end by 0 bases; junction bases not matched to a gene: 2. Here the CDR3 reads CASSADRANTGQLYF. The sequenced part of the CDR3 DNA is TGTGCCAGCAGTGCCGACAGGGCAAACACCGGG.

This clone was seen only a few times. Genes here carry mouse names. The read terminates 4 residues before the CDR3 end, so the remaining end is supplied by the germline J gene. The chain uses TRBV31 and TRBJ1-2; D unresolved. This CDR3 contains 11 residues. Trimming cost V 3 bases and J 4 bases, with 6 bases left between them. In germline, CDR1 is GKSSPN, CDR2 SITVG. The CDR3 here is CAWRHSSDYTF. Incomplete CDR3 DNA: TGTGCCTGGAGACACAGCTCC. The full variable domain, its missing parts supplied by reference TRBV31 and TRBJ1-2, is AQTIHQWPVAEIKAVGSPLSLGCTIKGKSSPNLYWYWQATGGTLQQLFYSITVGQVESVVQLNLSASRPKDDQFILSTEKLLLSHSGFYLCAWRHSSDYTFGSGTRLLVI.

To note about this clone: Gene names and germline match the mouse. With the read ending 4 residues before the CDR3 end, the germline J gene is used to fill in that end. In the same sample, other DNA sequences code for this CDR3. This chain uses TRBV19 with TRBJ2-5; TRBD1 matches at 7 bases. The junction had 2 bases not matched to a gene; V was cut back by 1 base and J by 3 bases. Germline CDR1 FNHDT, CDR2 SITEND (reference sequence). CDR3 length equals 14 residues. CDR3 DNA, as far as it was read: TGTGCCAGCAGTATAAGGGACAGACAAGAC. Protein: CASSIRDRQD. The complete CDR3 protein is CASSIRDRQDTQYF.

This clone was observed a few times. Mouse names are used for the genes. The read gets to within 4 residues of the CDR3 end, and the germline J gene fills in the rest. Additional DNA sequences in this sample encode the identical CDR3. The chain is built from TRBV19 and TRBJ1-2; possible D gene TRBD1, 6 bases. V was shortened by 0 bases and J by 2 bases, with 8 bases between the two germline ends. CDR3 length: 14 amino acids. Germline CDR1 is FNHDT and CDR2 is SITEND (reference sequence). The sequenced CDR3 bases are TGTGCCAGCAGTATAGGGCAGGGGAACTCC. Translated, it gives CASSIGQGNS. The whole CDR3 sequence is CASSIGQGNSDYTF. Using reference TRBV19 and TRBJ1-2 for the parts outside the CDR3, the full variable domain is GGIITQTPKFLIGQEGQKLTLKCQQNFNHDTMYWYRQDSGKGLRLIYYSITENDLQKGDLSEGYDASREKKSSFSLTVTSAQKNEMAVFLCASSIGQGNSDYTFGSGTRLLVI.

Turning to this clone: Genes and germline are mouse. Sequencing ends 4 residues short of the CDR3 end; the germline J gene provides the rest. The chain uses TRBV13-1 and TRBJ2-2, with D tentatively TRBD2 (6 bases). CDR3 length equals 15 residues. Per germline, CDR1 NSHNY and CDR2 SYGAGN. V dropped 3 bases and J dropped 0 bases, with 9 bases sitting between them. CDR3 sequence reads: CASSGLDSNTGQLYF. Partial CDR3 DNA: TGTGCCAGCAGTGGACTGGACTCAAACACCGGG.

This clone was observed a handful of times. A much larger clonotype is one base distant, so this may be a read error. Gene names and germline refer to mouse. The read stops 4 residues short of the end of the CDR3; the missing end is completed from the germline J gene. Other DNA sequences in the sample encode the same CDR3. J is TRBJ2-2 and V is TRBV4; TRBD2 aligns across 9 bases. The CDR3 runs 15 residues. V trimming: 5 bases; J trimming: 0 bases; junction bases outside the gene matches: 1. Germline CDR1 is LGHDT and CDR2 is YNNKQL (reference sequence). The CDR3 spells CASSRLGANTGQLYF. The CDR3 bases that were read are TGTGCCAGCAGCAGACTGGGGGCAAACACCGGG. Complete variable domain (other parts from reference TRBV4 and TRBJ2-2): ETAVFQTPNYHVTQVGNEVSFNCKQTLGHDTMYWYKQDSKKLLKIMFSYNNKQLIVNETVPRRFSPQSSDKAHLNLRIKSVEPEDSAVYLCASSRLGANTGQLYFGEGSKLTVL.

The sample holds a few counts of this clone. Here the gene names and germline are mouse. The read terminates 4 residues ahead of where the CDR3 ends, so the germline J gene completes it. V is TRBV13-1 and J is TRBJ2-2; tentatively, D is TRBD2 (6 bases). The V end lost 0 bases, the J end lost 0 bases, and 9 bases lay between the germline ends. The CDR3 runs to 16 residues. Germline V gene lookup returns CDR1 NSHNY and CDR2 SYGAGN. The part of the CDR3 DNA that was read is TGTGCCAGCAGTGATGCTGGACTGTCAAACACCGGG. Its protein product is CASSDAGLSNTG. The CDR3, in full, reads CASSDAGLSNTGQLYF.

This clone was counted between two and nine times. Gene names are the mouse ones. Sequencing ends 4 residues short of the CDR3 end; the germline J gene provides the rest. Other DNA sequences in the sample encode the same CDR3. This chain links TRBV19 with TRBJ2-3; TRBD2 might be the D (5 bases). This CDR3 spans 14 amino acids. Germline CDR1 is FNHDT and CDR2 is SITEND (reference sequence). V dropped 1 base and J dropped 0 bases, with 6 bases sitting between them. CDR3 sequence: CASSIPGSAETLYF. CDR3 DNA, as far as it was read: TGTGCCAGCAGTATACCTGGGAGTGCAGAA.

Note on this clone: Mouse gene names and germline throughout. The read gets to within 4 residues of the CDR3 end, and the germline J gene fills in the rest. The V and J genes are TRBV19 and TRBJ1-1; tentatively, D is TRBD1 (5 bases). This CDR3 is 13 amino acids long. V was shortened by 6 bases and J by 0 bases, with 9 bases between the two germline ends. Germline values: CDR1 FNHDT, CDR2 SITEND (reference sequence). The part of the CDR3 DNA that was read is TGTGCCAGCATCGGACAAGCAAACACA. It translates to CASIGQANT. The full CDR3 is CASIGQANTEVFF.

This clone came up a few times. The listed genes are named as in mouse. The missing CDR3 end, 4 residues past where the read stops, is filled in from the germline J gene. The rearrangement links TRBV5 to TRBJ2-1; 12 positions agree with TRBD2. CDR3 length: 19 residues. Germline V lookup: CDR1 LGHNA, CDR2 YNLKQL (reference sequence). The J segment lost 1 base and the V segment lost 0 bases, leaving 7 bases of the junction unmatched. This chain's CDR3 is CASSQEPGLGGANYAEQFF. The CDR3 bases that were read are TGTGCCAGCAGCCAAGAACCGGGACTGGGGGGCGCAAACTATGCT.

A word on this clone: These gene names are mouse names. From the germline J gene comes the end of the CDR3, since the read stops 4 residues before it. V and J are TRBV1 and TRBJ2-7, with 10 bases identical to TRBD2. The germline CDR1 and CDR2 sequences are NSQYPW and LRSPGD (reference sequence). The CDR3 sequence is 15 residues long. The CDR3 sequence: CTCSADTTGGYEQYF. The covered CDR3 bases are TGCACCTGCAGTGCAGATACGACTGGGGGGTAT.

Of note for this clone: Here the gene names and germline are mouse. The CDR3 extends 4 residues past the end of the read, so its final part is completed from the germline J gene. Different DNA sequences within this sample yield the same CDR3. The V gene is TRBV19, the J gene TRBJ2-7; the D gene is possibly TRBD2 (7 bases). The CDR3 contains 14 residues. Trimming left V 0 bases short and J 0 bases short, with 7 bases between. The germline CDR1 and CDR2 sequences are FNHDT and SITEND (reference sequence). CDR3 in amino acids: CASSIGGASYEQYF. The CDR3 bases that were read are TGTGCCAGCAGTATAGGGGGGGCCTCCTAT. Full variable domain (remainder filled in from reference TRBV19 and TRBJ2-7): GGIITQTPKFLIGQEGQKLTLKCQQNFNHDTMYWYRQDSGKGLRLIYYSITENDLQKGDLSEGYDASREKKSSFSLTVTSAQKNEMAVFLCASSIGGASYEQYFGPGTRLTVL.

Concerning this clone: Mouse gene names and germline throughout. This same CDR3 is encoded by further DNA sequences in the sample. The sequenced CDR3 bases are TGTGCCAGCAGTATCAGGACAGGCTATGCT. Amino acid sequence: CASSIRTGYA. The complete CDR3 sequence is CASSIRTGYAEQFF. The chain uses TRBV19 and TRBJ2-1, with 7 bases fitting TRBD1. The read ends 4 residues before the CDR3 terminus; that terminus is restored from the germline J gene. With V trimmed by 2 bases and J by 3 bases, 2 bases remained unmatched. This CDR3 is 14 amino acids long. Germline V CDR1 and CDR2: FNHDT, SITEND (reference sequence).

This clone was counted a few times. Gene names are the mouse ones. With the read ending 3 residues before the CDR3 end, the germline J gene is used to fill in that end. Other DNA sequences within the sample encode an identical CDR3. J is TRBJ1-6 and V is TRBV13-2, with D perhaps TRBD1 (5 bases). TRBJ1-6 is an ORF; its function is uncertain. This CDR3 comprises 15 residues. Trimming shortened V by 0 bases and J by 4 bases, and 8 bases separated the two germline ends. The germline CDR1 and CDR2 sequences are NNHNN and SYGAGS (reference sequence). The CDR3 loop is CASGDAGGYNSPLYF. The CDR3 bases that were read are TGTGCCAGCGGTGATGCCGGGGGGTATAATTCGCCC.

Of note for this clone: The gene names given are mouse names. The observed sequence ends 4 residues before the CDR3 terminus, with the missing tail filled in from the germline J gene. The chain combines TRBV17 with TRBJ1-1; 8 bases match TRBD1. Germline values: CDR1 MNHDT, CDR2 YYDKIL. V gave up 6 bases and J gave up 4 bases; unmatched junction bases: 4. The CDR3 covers 13 residues. The covered CDR3 bases are TGTGCTAGCAGCCTGGGACAGGTCACA. It is translated as CASSLGQVT. The full-length CDR3 reads as CASSLGQVTEVFF.

This clone was counted a few times. Mouse germline and gene names are used. The missing CDR3 end, 4 residues past where the read stops, is filled in from the germline J gene. The chain recombines TRBV13-1 with TRBJ2-3; D unresolved. V lost 0 bases to trimming and J lost 2 bases, with 4 bases between them. This CDR3 comprises 13 residues. The germline V gene encodes CDR1 NSHNY and CDR2 SYGAGN. The CDR3 region is CASSDDNAETLYF. Incomplete CDR3 DNA: TGTGCCAGCAGTGATGACAATGCAGAA.

This clone was recorded a few times. Gene names refer to mouse genes. Coverage ceases 4 residues before the CDR3 finishes, and the germline J gene fills in the end. Within the sample, other DNA sequences also encode this same CDR3. The rearrangement joins TRBV13-3 to TRBJ1-1; D remains unclear. Germline CDR1 and CDR2: NNHDY and SYVADS. V shed 5 bases and J shed 0 bases, with 5 bases lying between them. The CDR3 contains 12 residues. The chain's CDR3 is CASRRQNTEVFF. The sequenced CDR3 bases are TGTGCCAGCAGAAGACAGAACACA.